The clone carrying this TCR beta chain was counted at least ten times. Its antigen is currently unknown. The CDR3 has 16 amino acids. The germline CDR1 and CDR2 sequences are MNHNY and SVGAGI (reference sequence). Trimming removed 4 bases from V and 4 bases from J, with 18 bases in between. TCRdb reprocessed the 5' RACE reads via MiXCR and lists one record per CDR3 protein. The repertoire holds fewer than 350,000 distinct CDR3 sequences, with around 4% as singletons. This entry comes from a study of T cells after yellow fever vaccination. Whole-study results and caveats: Researchers cautioned that FACS-sorted repertoires could harbor abundant clonotypes contaminating from the bulk population.

Sequenced material: PBMCs, taken on the day of the yellow fever booster vaccination. This receptor was taken from a man between 18 and 35 years old who received the YFV17D yellow fever vaccine. The rearrangement joins TRBV6-6 to TRBJ2-3; D is perhaps TRBD2 (6 bases). The CDR3 sequence: CASSSPLATAADTQYF. The CDR3 coding sequence is TGTGCCAGCAGTTCCCCTCTAGCGACTGCAGCAGATACGCAGTATTTT.